Presented here are 12 T cell receptor beta chains from one specimen sequenced in a study of patients and donors after allogeneic stem cell transplantation. Each CDR3 protein gets one entry after TCRdb re-called the RT-PCR reads with MiXCR. The profile shows about a million distinct CDR3 sequences, approximately 18% of them singletons. Sequenced input: blood, either unsorted or a sorted T cell fraction (not recorded which). The receptors originated from a human donor who was either an allogeneic HSCT recipient or a stem cell or donor lymphocyte infusion donor (not recorded which). It is not recorded whose cells these are; they may come from a transplant donor.

The chain uses TRBV7-6 and TRBJ2-1; weak D call: TRBD1 (7 bases). The germline V and J ends were trimmed by 3 bases and 8 bases, with 14 bases remaining between them. This CDR3 contains 14 residues. Looked up from germline, CDR1 is SGHVS and CDR2 is FNYEAQ. The CDR3 sequence is CASSFQQGRHEQFF. Written as DNA, the CDR3 is TGTGCCAGCAGCTTTCAACAGGGGAGGCATGAGCAGTTCTTC. Using reference TRBV7-6 and TRBJ2-1 for the parts outside the CDR3, the full variable domain is GAGVSQSPRYKVTKRGQDVALRCDPISGHVSLYWYRQALGQGPEFLTYFNYEAQQDKSGLPNDRFSAERPEGSISTLTIQRTEQRDSAMYRCASSFQQGRHEQFFGPGTRLTVL.

This clonotype has more than one count but fewer than ten. The chain links TRBV12-3 or TRBV12-4 to TRBJ2-7; 8 positions match TRBD2. V shed 3 bases, J shed 6 bases, and the junction held 4 bases outside the gene matches. This CDR3 comprises 13 residues. The CDR3 loop reads CASSFPGTSEQYF. Written as DNA, the CDR3 is TGTGCCAGCAGTTTTCCCGGGACTAGCGAGCAGTACTTC.

A few counts support this clonotype. The V gene is TRBV6-5, the J gene TRBJ1-5, with 7 bases matching TRBD1. The length of the CDR3 is 16 residues. The junction had 4 bases not matched to a gene; V was cut back by 0 bases and J by 2 bases. From germline, CDR1 is MNHEY and CDR2 SVGAGI. CDR3 amino acids: CASSYSGGLGNQPQHF. The CDR3 DNA reads TGTGCCAGCAGTTACTCAGGGGGCTTAGGCAATCAGCCCCAGCATTTT.

The table lists this clonotype with a few counts. This sequence joins TRBV12-3 or TRBV12-4 and TRBJ1-3, with TRBD1 identical over 8 bases. The V and J ends lost 7 bases and 0 bases, in that order; junction bases with no gene match: 8. This CDR3 spans 16 amino acids. CDR3 sequence (DNA): TGTGCCAGCACTTACGGACAGGGTAGCTCTGGAAACACCATATATTTT. Its protein is CASTYGQGSSGNTIYF.

This clonotype was counted a few times. The CDR3 is CSADIGFQETQYF. In DNA, the CDR3 is TGCAGTGCAGACATAGGGTTCCAAGAGACCCAGTACTTC. The chain joins TRBV20-1 to TRBJ2-5; no firm D call. The CDR3 is 13 residues long. Trimming took 6 bases from V and 1 from J, leaving 12 bases between them. Germline-derived CDR1 and CDR2 are DFQATT and SNEGSKA (reference sequence).

This clonotype was seen more than once but under ten times. The chain links TRBV4-3 to TRBJ2-7; D uncertain. The germline gives CDR1 LGHNA, CDR2 YSLEER. This CDR3 has 15 residues. V was shortened by 0 bases and J by 3 bases, with 12 bases between the two germline ends. As DNA, the CDR3 is TGCGCCAGCAGCCAAGAATTTGGGCGGAACTACGAGCAGTACTTC. As protein: CASSQEFGRNYEQYF.

This clonotype was observed a few times. CDR3 sequence: CASSRGLAGARTGELFF. The CDR3 nucleotides read TGCGCCAGCAGCCGCGGACTAGCGGGGGCAAGGACCGGGGAGCTGTTTTTT. The J gene is TRBJ2-2, the V gene TRBV5-1; TRBD2 matches 13 bases. Trimming took 4 bases from V and 5 from J; bases not matched to a gene: 8. The CDR3 has 17 amino acids. Germline CDR1 is SGHRS and CDR2 is YFSETQ.

There are a few counts of this clonotype. The CDR3 is CASSFGDRNTGELFF. In DNA, the CDR3 is TGTGCCAGCAGCTTCGGGGACAGAAACACCGGGGAGCTGTTTTTT. The chain recombines TRBV5-6 with TRBJ2-2; 7 nucleotides line up with TRBD1. J lost 2 bases, V lost 2 bases, and 3 bases had no gene match. Germline V gene sequence: CDR1 SGHDT, CDR2 YYEEEE. The CDR3 runs to 15 residues.

The CDR3 spells CASSLRLGRETQYF. DNA for the CDR3: TGCGCCAGCAGCCTCCGCCTGGGGAGAGAGACCCAGTACTTC. V and J are TRBV4-3 and TRBJ2-5; possibly TRBD2 for D (5 bases). CDR3 length: 14 amino acids. Germline CDR1 and CDR2: LGHNA and YSLEER. V lost 4 bases and J lost 4, with 13 bases in between.

This clonotype was observed many times. The chain couples TRBV20-1 to TRBJ1-2; no firm D call. This CDR3 spans 17 amino acids. V dropped 0 bases and J dropped 3 bases, with 20 bases sitting between them. In germline, CDR1 is DFQATT, CDR2 SNEGSKA (reference sequence). Here the CDR3 reads CSARDHGGRPADYGYTF. DNA for the CDR3: TGCAGTGCTAGAGATCATGGTGGCAGGCCTGCTGACTATGGCTACACCTTC.

The V and J genes are TRBV6-1 and TRBJ1-1, with TRBD1 as a possible D gene (6 bases). Germline loops: CDR1 MNHNS, CDR2 SASEGT. The V end was cut by 5 bases, the J end by 4 bases, with 17 bases between. The CDR3 is 15 amino acids. Here the CDR3 DNA reads TGTGCCAGCAGTCCTACAGGGTTGGGGATCACTGAAGCTTTCTTT. It specifies CASSPTGLGITEAFF.

The V gene is TRBV7-9, the J gene TRBJ2-7; D gene ambiguous. There are 13 residues in the CDR3. Deletions cut 2 bases from V and 7 bases from J, with 12 bases between. Germline V gene data show CDR1 as SEHNR and CDR2 as FQNEAQ (reference sequence). The CDR3 DNA is TGTGCCAGCAGCTTAACCTTAGGGTATGAGCAGTACTTC. Translating it yields CASSLTLGYEQYF.